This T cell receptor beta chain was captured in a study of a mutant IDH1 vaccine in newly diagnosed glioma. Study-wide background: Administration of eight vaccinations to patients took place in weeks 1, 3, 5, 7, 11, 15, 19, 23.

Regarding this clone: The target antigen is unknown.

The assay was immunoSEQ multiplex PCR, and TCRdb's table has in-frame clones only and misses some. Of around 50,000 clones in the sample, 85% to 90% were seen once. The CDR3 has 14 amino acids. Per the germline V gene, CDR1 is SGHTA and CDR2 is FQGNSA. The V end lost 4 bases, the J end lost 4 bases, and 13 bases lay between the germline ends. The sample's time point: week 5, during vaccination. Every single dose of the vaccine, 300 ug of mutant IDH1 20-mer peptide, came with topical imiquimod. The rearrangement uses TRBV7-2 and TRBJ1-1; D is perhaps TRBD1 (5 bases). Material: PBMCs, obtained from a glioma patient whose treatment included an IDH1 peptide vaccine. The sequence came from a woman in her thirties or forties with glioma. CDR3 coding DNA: TGTGCCAGCAGCTCCAGGGTATCAGGCACTGAAGCTTTCTTT. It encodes CASSSRVSGTEAFF.